This T cell receptor (beta chain) was found in a study of technical replicates of blood from a handful of donors. V trimming: 5 bases; J trimming: 4 bases; junction bases outside the gene matches: 7. The CDR3 runs 16 residues. Germline V lookup: CDR1 SGHVS, CDR2 FQNEAQ. The count of this clone is one. Clones were read by immunoSEQ multiplex PCR, and TCRdb kept only the in-frame ones, dropping some. Counted here are 55,000 to 75,000 clones, over 75% occurring once; the ten biggest clones make up roughly 4.8%. The sequence derives from a human donor in good health. Some clones in this sample may be carry-over from other donors' samples. Material: PBMCs. The chain has TRBV7-8 and TRBJ2-2, with 10 bases aligning to TRBD1. DNA for the CDR3: TGTGCCAGCAGCGGCCGGGACAGGGGCCCCACCGGGGAGCTGTTTTTT. It encodes CASSGRDRGPTGELFF.